This paragraph reports one T cell receptor beta chain. Its specificity is not known. The entry originates in a study of blood T cells in healthy people across ages. Findings of the study overall: Any changes in expanded clonotypes were possibly confounded, as donor CMV status remained unknown. Diversity estimated from one million T cells was considered an underestimate.

PBMCs numbering at least 6.5 million were isolated per sample. Germline CDR1 is SQVTM and CDR2 is ANQGSEA. The CDR3 extends over 14 amino acids. The V gene lost 5 bases and the J gene lost 0 bases, with 12 bases spanning the gap. A second PCR, run for about 7 to 11 cycles, used a sample-barcoded 5' primer plus a J-beta primer mix. TCRdb ran MiXCR on the 5' RACE reads and lists one entry per CDR3 protein. Of approximately 940,000 distinct CDR3 sequences in the sample, roughly 43% were seen once. V is TRBV29-1 and J is TRBJ2-3; D uncertain. The TCR comes from a man between 25 and 39 years old in good health. The sample taken for sequencing was blood. The DNA for the CDR3 is TGCAGCGTTTCACCCCCCGGTAGCACAGATACGCAGTATTTT. Protein: CSVSPPGSTDTQYF.